This passage covers 25 T cell receptor beta chains from one sample sequenced in a study of blood T cell repertoires in COVID-19. Profiling relied on immunoSEQ multiplex PCR, and the TCRdb table lists in-frame clones only, not all of them. The repertoire holds about 200,000 clones, with 86% as singletons. The sequencing sample was made of PBMCs or T cells enriched from blood (not recorded which). These receptors came from a woman between 35 and 50 years old in a cohort exposed to, infected with or recovered from COVID-19 (not recorded which).

This clone has more than one count but fewer than ten. The CDR3 bases are TGTGCCAGCAGCTTTGGACTAGGGTCAGGCAATGAGCAGTTCTTC. Translated, it gives CASSFGLGSGNEQFF. The V call is TRBV5-4, the J call TRBJ2-1; TRBD2 matches at 7 bases. The CDR3 has 15 residues. J lost 6 bases, V lost 2 bases, and 8 bases had no gene match. The germline V gene encodes CDR1 SGHNT and CDR2 YYREEE (reference sequence).

The V gene is TRBV13, the J gene TRBJ1-4; the match to TRBD1 covers 11 bases. Germline lookup yields CDR1 PRHDT and CDR2 FYEKMQ (reference sequence). Trimming removed 6 bases from V and 8 bases from J; junction bases left unmatched: 5. This CDR3 spans 14 amino acids. CDR3 amino acids: CASSGDRGDEKLFF. CDR3 sequence (DNA): TGTGCCAGCAGTGGGGACAGGGGGGACGAAAAACTGTTTTTT.

This sequence joins TRBV28 and TRBJ2-7; possibly TRBD1 for D (7 bases). Trimming took 6 bases from V and 2 from J, leaving 14 bases between them. Germline CDR1 MDHEN, CDR2 SYDVKM. The CDR3 loop spans 14 amino acids. The CDR3 loop reads CASSFTGEAYEQYF. CDR3 bases: TGTGCCAGCAGCTTTACAGGGGAGGCCTACGAGCAGTACTTC.

The genes are TRBV2 and TRBJ1-2, with 7 bases that match TRBD1. Trimming removed 3 bases from V and 2 bases from J; junction bases left unmatched: 3. In germline, CDR1 is SNHLY, CDR2 FYNNEI. The length of the CDR3 is 14 residues. For the CDR3, the DNA is TGTGCCAGCAGTGAGACAGGGAGAAACTATGGCTACACCTTC. It specifies CASSETGRNYGYTF. Drawing the rest from reference TRBV2 and TRBJ1-2, the complete variable domain is EPEVTQTPSHQVTQMGQEVILRCVPISNHLYFYWYRQILGQKVEFLVSFYNNEISEKSEIFDDQFSVERPDGSNFTLKIRSTKLEDSAMYFCASSETGRNYGYTFGSGTRLTVV.

V and J are TRBV4-1 and TRBJ1-5; possibly TRBD1 for D (5 bases). Germline V gives CDR1 MGHRA, CDR2 YSYEKL. The CDR3 extends over 16 amino acids. Trimming left V 1 base short and J 1 base short, with 11 bases between. The DNA of the CDR3 is TGCGCCAGCAGCCAAGGGAGGGGAGCGAGCAATCAGCCCCAGCATTTT. Its translation: CASSQGRGASNQPQHF.

The V and J genes are TRBV19 and TRBJ2-3; 9 bases line up with TRBD2. V was clipped by 9 bases and J by 4 bases; unmatched bases: 8. The CDR3 covers 14 residues. CDR1 is LNHDA and CDR2 is SQIVND in the germline V gene (reference sequence). CDR3 sequence reads: CASHMGGGADTQYF. The CDR3 DNA reads TGTGCCAGCCACATGGGCGGGGGGGCAGATACGCAGTATTTT. The full variable domain, completed using reference TRBV19 and TRBJ2-3, is DGGITQSPKYLFRKEGQNVTLSCEQNLNHDAMYWYRQDPGQGLRLIYYSQIVNDFQKGDIAEGYSVSREKKESFPLTVTSAQKNPTAFYLCASHMGGGADTQYFGPGTRLTVL.

V usage is TRBV6-2 or TRBV6-3 and J usage is TRBJ2-1; TRBD2 might be the D (6 bases). The CDR3 is made up of 13 amino acids. The V end was cut by 2 bases, the J end by 7 bases, with 9 bases between. The germline V gene encodes CDR1 MNHEY and CDR2 SVGEGT. The CDR3 nucleotides are TGTGCCAGCAGTTACACTAGCCAGAATGAGCAGTTCTTC. Protein product: CASSYTSQNEQFF.

The chain combines TRBV30 with TRBJ2-7; D is perhaps TRBD1 (5 bases). Trimming shortened V by 1 base and J by 4 bases, and 14 bases separated the two germline ends. The CDR3 extends over 14 amino acids. Germline assignment: CDR1 GTSNPN and CDR2 SVGIG (reference sequence). The CDR3 DNA reads TGTGCCTGGAGTGGCAGGGATGGCGGATACGAGCAGTACTTC. This gives the protein CAWSGRDGGYEQYF.

The chain links TRBV30 to TRBJ1-1; 7 bases align to TRBD1. Germline loops: CDR1 GTSNPN, CDR2 SVGIG (reference sequence). CDR3 length equals 14 residues. Trimming removed 6 bases from V and 3 bases from J; junction bases left unmatched: 10. CDR3 nucleotide sequence: TGTGCCTGTCCGGGACAGAAAAAGTACACTGAAGCTTTCTTT. Protein product: CACPGQKKYTEAFF.

CDR3 amino acids: CASSLESRTNYGYTF. The CDR3 region has the DNA TGCGCCAGCAGCTTGGAGTCCAGAACTAACTATGGCTACACCTTC. The rearrangement uses TRBV5-1 and TRBJ1-2; D uncertain. Germline CDR1 SGHRS, CDR2 YFSETQ. V lost 0 bases and J lost 0, with 9 bases in between. The CDR3 has 15 amino acids.

The rearrangement joins TRBV4-1 to TRBJ1-3; TRBD1 agrees at 7 bases. The trim removed 2 bases at V and 4 bases at J, leaving 5 bases unmatched. The CDR3 runs to 15 residues. The germline CDR1 and CDR2 sequences are MGHRA and YSYEKL. The CDR3 nucleotides are TGCGCCAGCAGCCAAACAGGGGTCGCCGGAAACACCATATATTTT. Protein product: CASSQTGVAGNTIYF.

In its sample, this clone was seen once. This rearrangement joins TRBV15 to TRBJ1-1, with a tentative D call TRBD1 (5 bases). Germline loops: CDR1 LNHNV, CDR2 YYDKDF (reference sequence). Trimming took 6 bases from V and 1 from J, leaving 9 bases between them. This CDR3 region has 13 residues. Written as DNA, the CDR3 is TGTGCCACCAGTTTAGACAGGAACACTGAAGCTTTCTTT. Translation gives CATSLDRNTEAFF.

This chain links TRBV10-3 with TRBJ1-6; 11 bases map to TRBD1. This CDR3 comprises 14 residues. Germline-derived CDR1 and CDR2 are ENHRY and SYGVKD. J lost 11 bases, V lost 5 bases, and 5 bases had no gene match. The CDR3 protein is CAISSPGQGAPLHF. The DNA for the CDR3 is TGTGCCATCAGTTCCCCGGGACAGGGGGCACCCCTCCACTTT.

The chain joins TRBV5-6 to TRBJ1-2; D call uncertain. Germline assignment: CDR1 SGHDT and CDR2 YYEEEE. The length of the CDR3 is 15 residues. The V end was cut by 2 bases, the J end by 0 bases, with 11 bases between. CDR3 sequence: CASSFGGPSNYGYTF. CDR3 in DNA: TGTGCCAGCAGCTTCGGCGGGCCCTCTAACTATGGCTACACCTTC.

The V call is TRBV4-1, the J call TRBJ2-7; D not certain. CDR1 and CDR2 from the germline V gene are MGHRA and YSYEKL. This CDR3 is 16 amino acids long. Trimming left V 2 bases short and J 2 bases short, with 16 bases between. This chain's CDR3 is CASSQLMFPQTYEQYF. For the CDR3, the DNA is TGCGCCAGCAGCCAATTAATGTTTCCTCAGACCTACGAGCAGTACTTC.

The chain couples TRBV19 to TRBJ1-5, with D hard to call. The CDR3 sequence is 11 residues long. Germline V gene lookup returns CDR1 LNHDA and CDR2 SQIVND (reference sequence). Between the trimmed V and J ends, which lost 6 bases and 9 bases, there was a span of 9 bases. In DNA form, the CDR3 reads TGTGCCAGTAGCGAGCGGGGGCCCCAGCATTTT. Its protein product is CASSERGPQHF.

This sequence joins TRBV11-3 and TRBJ1-1, with TRBD1 matching over 9 bases. The trim removed 4 bases at V and 3 bases at J, leaving 3 bases unmatched. This CDR3 has 14 residues. Germline V gene data show CDR1 as SGHNT and CDR2 as YENEEA. As DNA, the CDR3 is TGTGCCAGCAGCTCGGACAGGGGAGACACTGAAGCTTTCTTT. This gives the protein CASSSDRGDTEAFF. Complete variable domain (other parts from reference TRBV11-3 and TRBJ1-1): EAGVVQSPRYKIIEKKQPVAFWCNPISGHNTLYWYLQNLGQGPELLIRYENEEAVDDSQLPKDRFSAERLKGVDSTLKIQPAELGDSAVYLCASSSDRGDTEAFFGQGTRLTVV.

This clone was counted once. The CDR3 coding sequence is TGTGCCAGCAGCCTGGGACTAGACTCCTACAATGAGCAGTTCTTC. This gives the protein CASSLGLDSYNEQFF. The chain uses TRBV7-9 and TRBJ2-1; 8 bases map to TRBD2. Looked up from germline, CDR1 is SEHNR and CDR2 is FQNEAQ (reference sequence). This CDR3 is 15 amino acids long. V dropped 5 bases and J dropped 0; count of bases not matched to a gene: 3.

The CDR3 DNA reads as TGTGCCAGCAGCTTAGCGGACATTAATTCACCCCTCCACTTT. Protein: CASSLADINSPLHF. The chain is built from TRBV13 and TRBJ1-6; tentative D call: TRBD1 (5 bases). V lost 1 base, J lost 6 bases, and 7 bases lay in between. CDR1 and CDR2 from the germline V gene are PRHDT and FYEKMQ (reference sequence). This CDR3 contains 14 residues.

V is TRBV29-1 and J is TRBJ1-2; possible D gene TRBD1, 6 bases. The germline CDR1 and CDR2 sequences are SQVTM and ANQGSEA. The CDR3 loop spans 12 amino acids. Trimming took off 4 bases at V and 5 bases at J, with 11 bases between the two ends. CDR3 coding DNA: TGCAGCGTTGCGGGGCAGGGGTATGGCTACACCTTC. As protein: CSVAGQGYGYTF. Together with reference TRBV29-1 and TRBJ1-2, the CDR3 gives the full variable domain: SAVISQKPSRDICQRGTSLTIQCQVDSQVTMMFWYRQQPGQSLTLIATANQGSEATYESGFVIDKFPISRPNLTFSTLTVSNMSPEDSSIYLCSVAGQGYGYTFGSGTRLTVV.

This chain joins TRBV5-1 and TRBJ2-2, with 8 bases matching TRBD1. The V gene's germline CDR1 is SGHRS and CDR2 YFSETQ. V trimming: 5 bases; J trimming: 1 base; junction bases outside the gene matches: 7. The CDR3 covers 16 residues. The CDR3 is CASRLSTGENTGELFF. The CDR3 DNA follows: TGCGCCAGCAGGCTTTCGACAGGGGAGAACACCGGGGAGCTGTTTTTT. The variable domain in full, with the rest retrieved from reference TRBV5-1 and TRBJ2-2, is KAGVTQTPRYLIKTRGQQVTLSCSPISGHRSVSWYQQTPGQGLQFLFEYFSETQRNKGNFPGRFSGRQFSNSRSEMNVSTLELGDSALYLCASRLSTGENTGELFFGEGSRLTVL.

The CDR3 nucleotides read TGTGCCAGCAGTGAAACTAGCGGGGGGTACACAGATACGCAGTATTTT. Translated, it gives CASSETSGGYTDTQYF. J is TRBJ2-3 and V is TRBV6-1; TRBD2 matches 12 bases. This CDR3 contains 16 residues. The trim removed 2 bases at V and 2 bases at J, leaving 2 bases unmatched. The germline CDR1 and CDR2 sequences are MNHNS and SASEGT.

The genes are TRBV7-9 and TRBJ2-1, with D possibly TRBD1 on 7 matching bases. The CDR3 covers 14 residues. In germline, CDR1 is SEHNR, CDR2 FQNEAQ (reference sequence). Trimming removed 5 bases at V and 5 bases at J, with 13 bases between. The CDR3 DNA reads as TGTGCCAGCAGCCCAGGGGGGAGTAACAATGAGCAGTTCTTC. Its translation is CASSPGGSNNEQFF. Using reference TRBV7-9 and TRBJ2-1 for the parts outside the CDR3, the full variable domain is DTGVSQNPRHKITKRGQNVTFRCDPISEHNRLYWYRQTLGQGPEFLTYFQNEAQLEKSRLLSDRFSAERPKGSFSTLEIQRTEQGDSAMYLCASSPGGSNNEQFFGPGTRLTVL.

The chain recombines TRBV9 with TRBJ2-2; 7 bases are shared with TRBD1. Trimming removed 4 bases from V and 1 base from J; junction bases left unmatched: 7. Germline assignment: CDR1 SGDLS and CDR2 YYNGEE. The length of the CDR3 is 16 residues. The CDR3 loop reads CASSTHRGLNTGELFF. The CDR3, as DNA: TGTGCCAGCAGCACCCACAGGGGCCTGAACACCGGGGAGCTGTTTTTT.

This CDR3 is CASSGGAGGTGELFF. The CDR3 DNA is TGTGCCAGCAGCGGTGGAGCGGGGGGGACCGGGGAGCTGTTTTTT. The V and J genes are TRBV7-9 and TRBJ2-2; TRBD2 matches at 10 bases. V gave up 5 bases and J gave up 5 bases; unmatched junction bases: 5. This CDR3 contains 15 residues. Germline V gene data show CDR1 as SEHNR and CDR2 as FQNEAQ (reference sequence).